This T cell receptor beta chain was documented in a study of blood T cell repertoires in COVID-19 (TCRdb year 2020). For the wider study: Samples from collaborators originated in the United States, Italy and Spain and spanned both the acute and convalescent phases of COVID-19. The material from the prospective study consisted of cDNA or gDNA derived from T cells, B-cell-depleted T cells, or PBMCs. Deeply sampled blood TCRbeta repertoires from subjects exposed to, actively infected with, or recovered from COVID-19 were included in the dataset. The repertoires were made available in a free public database intended to serve as a resource for research on the immune response to SARS-CoV-2. The samples were drawn from the first 160 participants of the ongoing ImmuneRACE study and from over a thousand subjects provided by 6 global collaborators. Nearly every sample came with metadata listing a de-identified subject ID, COVID-19 status, age in years and sex. Where available, HLA class I and class II types were obtained from metadata supplied by the sample provider rather than from assay-based typing. Findings and caveats that apply to the study as a whole: How much clinical and demographic metadata was included differed by source and by participant, and the metadata was provided uncurated.

TCRbeta CDR3 regions were amplified from genomic DNA using the immunoSEQ Assay, a bias-controlled multiplex PCR. On the study's bioinformatics: The number of nucleated cells in each sample was estimated by amplification of reference gene primers within the assay. To quantify the absolute abundance of each unique TCRbeta CDR3 rearrangement, sequence reads were collapsed and filtered. For each sample, productive Simpson clonality was calculated by taking the square root of Simpson's diversity index across productive rearrangements. TCRdb provides this immuneACCESS table in a form limited to in-frame rearrangements. Some clones are lacking; in checked studies, under half of them reflect an unresolved V gene, and why the rest are absent is not known. That table furnishes V, J and clone size, whereas the DNA furnished D and trimming. A total of approximately 140,000 clones appear in this sample, approximately 81% of them only once. The ten largest clones take up 1.4% of the sample.

Concerning this clone: Its recognized antigen is unknown. The record has no base qualities; no much larger clone is one base away.

The CDR3 spans 18 residues, from the cysteine through the phenylalanine. Of all the DNA, just the CDR3 is kept, 54 bases in frame from base 1. Each collaborating institution followed its own protocols to collect whole blood in K2EDTA tubes. Collaborator samples were shipped for TCRbeta analysis as frozen whole blood, isolated PBMCs, or DNA extracted from either sample type. This chain joins TRBV21-1 to TRBJ2-3; the table gives TRBD2 as D, unverified against the DNA. TRBV21-1 is a pseudogene locus. Sequencing was performed on peripheral blood. The origin of this receptor is a man aged 55 to 70 with acute or convalescent COVID-19. The base sequence is TGTGCCAGCAGCAAAGGCGAAGTAGCGGGGGCAGGCACAGATACGCAGTATTTT. The translation is CASSKGEVAGAGTDTQYF.